Shown below are 8 T cell receptor beta chains from a single sample sequenced in a study of control samples from healthy donors and cancer patients. Assay used: immunoSEQ multiplex PCR; TCRdb lists only in-frame clones, some missing. The data contain tens of thousands of clones, 85% to 90% of them singletons. Sequenced sample: PBMCs. The receptors originated from a man aged 60 to 75 with colorectal cancer.

The CDR3 nucleotides are TGTGCCAGCAGCTTGGATGCCTACGAGCAGTACTTC. Translated, it gives CASSLDAYEQYF. V and J are TRBV11-3 and TRBJ2-7; no clear D. Germline assignment: CDR1 SGHNT and CDR2 YENEEA. This CDR3 has 12 residues. Trimming took 3 bases from V and 2 from J, leaving 5 bases between them.

J is TRBJ1-5 and V is TRBV5-5; D uncertain. The CDR3 has 15 amino acids. Trimming cost V 4 bases and J 0 bases, with 11 bases left between them. Germline lookup yields CDR1 SGHKS and CDR2 YYEKEE (reference sequence). CDR3 amino acids: CASSLSPHSNQPQHF. DNA for the CDR3: TGTGCCAGCAGCCTATCTCCTCATAGCAATCAGCCCCAGCATTTT.

CDR3 sequence reads: CASSPAWDEQFF. In DNA, the CDR3 is TGCGCCAGCAGCCCGGCGTGGGATGAGCAGTTCTTC. This chain uses TRBV4-1 with TRBJ2-1; D ambiguous. The length of the CDR3 is 12 residues. Germline V gene sequence: CDR1 MGHRA, CDR2 YSYEKL. With 4 bases removed from V and 8 bases from J, the gap between germline ends came to 9 bases.

The chain combines TRBV18 with TRBJ2-5; D ambiguous. Germline V CDR1 and CDR2: KGHSH, LQKENI. CDR3 length: 13 residues. The V end lost 6 bases, the J end lost 5 bases, and 13 bases lay between the germline ends. This CDR3 reads CASSPGLEETQYF. In DNA form, the CDR3 reads TGTGCCAGCTCCCCCGGGTTAGAGGAGACCCAGTACTTC.

The chain carries TRBV6-6 and TRBJ2-7, with D possibly being TRBD2 (5 bases). V lost 7 bases and J 3 bases, leaving 16 bases between the germline ends. The CDR3 covers 14 residues. The germline V gene encodes CDR1 MNHNY and CDR2 SVGAGI (reference sequence). CDR3 DNA: TGTGCCAGCAAAGAGGGCTCAAACAACTACGAGCAGTACTTC. This sequence encodes CASKEGSNNYEQYF.

The gene calls are TRBV28 and TRBJ1-6; TRBD1 is a possible D gene (5 bases). V lost 1 base and J lost 11, with 12 bases in between. From germline, CDR1 is MDHEN and CDR2 SYDVKM. The CDR3 loop spans 14 amino acids. CDR3: CASSLYRRVAPLHF. CDR3 bases: TGTGCCAGCAGTTTATACAGGAGGGTGGCACCCCTCCACTTT.

The chain has TRBV23-1 and TRBJ1-2; possibly TRBD1 for D (5 bases). TRBV23-1 is given ORF status, its function remaining uncertain. V gave up 11 bases and J gave up 6 bases, with 13 bases separating them. The CDR3 is made up of 11 amino acids. CDR3 residues: CAFTGGNGYTF. CDR3 sequence (DNA): TGCGCCTTCACGGGGGGAAATGGCTACACCTTC.

This clone was recorded only once. The CDR3 DNA follows: TGTGCCAGCAGCTTCCACTACAATGAGCAGTTCTTC. As protein: CASSFHYNEQFF. The rearrangement links TRBV7-9 to TRBJ2-1; D gene uncertain. CDR1 and CDR2 (germline): SEHNR, FQNEAQ (reference sequence). The CDR3 runs 12 residues. V dropped 3 bases and J dropped 3 bases, with 3 bases sitting between them.